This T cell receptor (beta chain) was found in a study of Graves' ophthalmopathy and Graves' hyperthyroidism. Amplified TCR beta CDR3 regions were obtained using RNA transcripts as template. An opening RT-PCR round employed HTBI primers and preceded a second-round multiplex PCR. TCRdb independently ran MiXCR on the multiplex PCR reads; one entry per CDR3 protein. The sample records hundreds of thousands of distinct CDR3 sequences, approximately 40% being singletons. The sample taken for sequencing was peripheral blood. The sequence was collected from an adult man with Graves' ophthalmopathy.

As DNA, the CDR3 is TGCAGTGCTACCGGACAGGGGTATAGCAATCAGCCCCAGCATTTT. It specifies CSATGQGYSNQPQHF. This chain uses TRBV20-1 with TRBJ1-5, with TRBD1 matching 9 bases. Germline V gene data show CDR1 as DFQATT and CDR2 as SNEGSKA (reference sequence). With V trimmed by 4 bases and J by 0 bases, 4 bases remained unmatched. The CDR3 runs to 15 residues.